This TCR beta chain was documented in a study of blood T cell repertoires in COVID-19. At the level of the study: T cells, B-cell-depleted T cells, or PBMCs supplied cDNA or gDNA.

In terms of age and location, participants ranged from roughly 18 to 100 years and lived in about 25 US areas. Cohort allocation depended upon clinical history that participants reported. Cohort 3 recovery required two negative PCRs, clearance, or symptom resolution. In this sample, this clone turned up a few times. The CDR3 consists of 12 residues. The V gene lost 3 bases and the J gene lost 4 bases, with 6 bases spanning the gap. Germline V lookup: CDR1 SGHAT, CDR2 FQNNGV. Produced via immunoSEQ multiplex PCR; TCRdb's table is partial and in-frame only. The data hold about 400,000 clones, with about 86% observed a single time.

The chain has TRBV11-2 and TRBJ1-1, with D maybe TRBD1 (5 bases). The sample taken for sequencing was PBMCs or T cells enriched from blood (not recorded which). This receptor was obtained from a woman in her fifties or sixties who had recovered from COVID-19. The CDR3 coding sequence is TGTGCCAGCAGCTTTGACAGCACTGAAGCTTTCTTT. It translates to CASSFDSTEAFF. The full variable domain, completed using reference TRBV11-2 and TRBJ1-1, is EAGVAQSPRYKIIEKRQSVAFWCNPISGHATLYWYQQILGQGPKLLIQFQNNGVVDDSQLPKDRFSAERLKGVDSTLKIQPAKLEDSAVYLCASSFDSTEAFFGQGTRLTVV.